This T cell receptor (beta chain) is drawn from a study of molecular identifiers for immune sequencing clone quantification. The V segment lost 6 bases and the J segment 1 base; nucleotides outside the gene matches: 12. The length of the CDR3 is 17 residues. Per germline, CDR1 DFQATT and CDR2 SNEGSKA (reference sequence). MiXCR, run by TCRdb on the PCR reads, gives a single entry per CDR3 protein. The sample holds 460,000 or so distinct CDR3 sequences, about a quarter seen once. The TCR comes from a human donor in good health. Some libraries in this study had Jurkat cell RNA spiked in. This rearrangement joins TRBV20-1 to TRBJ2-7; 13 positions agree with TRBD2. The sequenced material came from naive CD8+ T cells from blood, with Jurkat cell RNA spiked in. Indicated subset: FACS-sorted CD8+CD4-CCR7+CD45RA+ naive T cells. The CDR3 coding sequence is TGCAGTGCCCAAGGACTAGCGGGGGACGGGACGTCCTACGAGCAGTACTTC. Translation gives CSAQGLAGDGTSYEQYF.